This T cell receptor beta chain was retrieved from a study of CDR3 diversity in severe acne. The CDR3 runs 14 residues. The V and J ends lost 5 bases and 8 bases respectively, with 18 bases between them. Germline CDR1 is SEHNR and CDR2 is FQNEAQ (reference sequence). This clonotype was detected many times. TCRdb processed the PCR reads anew with MiXCR; each CDR3 protein has one entry. The table lists more than 80,000 distinct CDR3 sequences, around 50% of them singletons, with more than 9% in the top ten. V gene TRBV7-9 combines with J gene TRBJ1-2; D is unresolved. The sequenced sample was blood. The receptor was derived from a male donor with severe acne vulgaris. CDR3 coding DNA: TGTGCCAGCAGCCAACTCGCGCCCGGGGAAGGCTACACCTTC. Protein: CASSQLAPGEGYTF.